This TCR beta chain was found in a study of tumor and adjacent non-tumor tissue in lung cancer. Study at large: The patients, roughly 9 men and a handful of women, were about 31 to 76 with stage I to III disease. Study observations and caveats: Normal lung showed higher cumulative top 100 clone frequency than tumor.

A modified ARM-PCR protocol with three rounds of nested PCR amplified TCRbeta. Each CDR3 protein is one row after TCRdb ran MiXCR on the multiplex PCR reads. The sample yields about 86,000 distinct CDR3 sequences, roughly three quarters seen once. By share of the sample, this clonotype is medium-sized. Its antigen is still unknown. The template was RNA from unsorted bulk tissue. Distant lung tissue was collected more than 3 cm away from the tumor edge. Newly diagnosed lung cancer patients had thoracic surgery in China, August–late 2014, without prior chemotherapy. This CDR3 has 17 residues. Losses at the gene ends were 1 base for V and 1 base for J; bases not matched to a gene: 10. Per the germline V gene, CDR1 is SQVTM and CDR2 is ANQGSEA.

The source material was distant non-tumor lung tissue. The chain has TRBV29-1 and TRBJ2-1; TRBD1 agrees at 7 bases. The sequence was collected from a woman between 45 and 60 years old with non-small cell lung cancer. CDR3 sequence reads: CSVEGGDRVVSYNEQFF. CDR3 DNA sequence: TGCAGCGTTGAAGGGGGAGACAGGGTGGTGTCCTACAATGAGCAGTTCTTC.